The present T cell receptor (beta chain) was sequenced within a study of shared clonotypes between healthy human individuals. The CDR3 loop spans 16 amino acids. The V gene lost 3 bases and the J gene lost 4 bases, with 15 bases spanning the gap. Germline V CDR1 and CDR2: LGHNA, YNFKEQ. Sequencing used immunoSEQ multiplex PCR; TCRdb keeps in-frame clones, though not all of them. The sample holds around 370,000 clones; approximately 97% are singletons and the top ten take around 0.29%. Material for sequencing was memory CD8+ T cells sorted from blood. The subset was: CD45RO+ cells pooled with CCR7-negative TemRA cells. The source is a man in his thirties or forties in good health. V gene TRBV4-2 combines with J gene TRBJ2-2, with D possibly being TRBD1 (5 bases). DNA for the CDR3: TGTGCCAGCAGCCATTCCAGGGTAGTTGTCACCGGGGAGCTGTTTTTT. It is translated as CASSHSRVVVTGELFF.